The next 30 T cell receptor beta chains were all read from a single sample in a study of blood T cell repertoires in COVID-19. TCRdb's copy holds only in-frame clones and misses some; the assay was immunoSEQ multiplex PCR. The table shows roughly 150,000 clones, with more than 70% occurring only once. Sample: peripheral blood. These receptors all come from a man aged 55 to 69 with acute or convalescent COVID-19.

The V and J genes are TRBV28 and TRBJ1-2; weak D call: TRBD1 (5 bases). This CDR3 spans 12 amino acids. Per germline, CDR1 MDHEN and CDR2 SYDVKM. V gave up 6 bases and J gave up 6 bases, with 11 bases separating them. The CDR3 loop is CASRSGVNGYTF. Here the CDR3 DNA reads TGTGCCAGCAGGTCGGGGGTGAATGGCTACACCTTC.

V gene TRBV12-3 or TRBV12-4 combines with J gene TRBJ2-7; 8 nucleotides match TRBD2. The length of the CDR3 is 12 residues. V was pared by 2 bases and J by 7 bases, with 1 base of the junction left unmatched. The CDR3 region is CASSLSGGEQYF. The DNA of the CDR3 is TGTGCCAGCAGTTTATCGGGGGGGGAGCAGTACTTC.

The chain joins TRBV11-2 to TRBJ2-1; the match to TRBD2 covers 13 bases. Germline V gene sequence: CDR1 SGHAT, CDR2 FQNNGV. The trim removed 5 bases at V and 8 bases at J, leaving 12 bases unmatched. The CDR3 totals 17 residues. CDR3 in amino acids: CASSTRLAGGGLDEQFF. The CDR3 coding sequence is TGTGCCAGCAGCACCCGACTAGCGGGGGGTGGGTTGGATGAGCAGTTCTTC.

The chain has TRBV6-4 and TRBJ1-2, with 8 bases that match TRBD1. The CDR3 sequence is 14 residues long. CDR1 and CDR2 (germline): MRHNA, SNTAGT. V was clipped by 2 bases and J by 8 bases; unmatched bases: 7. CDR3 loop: CASSDHGQGGGYTF. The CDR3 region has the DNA TGTGCCAGCAGTGACCACGGACAGGGAGGAGGCTACACCTTC.

CDR3 residues: CSGRTGYFPDTQYF. Here the CDR3 DNA reads TGCAGCGGGCGGACAGGGTACTTCCCAGATACGCAGTATTTT. V gene TRBV29-1 combines with J gene TRBJ2-3; 8 nucleotides line up with TRBD1. V lost 7 bases, J lost 4 bases, and 10 bases stayed unmatched. CDR1 and CDR2 from the germline V gene are SQVTM and ANQGSEA. This CDR3 contains 14 residues.

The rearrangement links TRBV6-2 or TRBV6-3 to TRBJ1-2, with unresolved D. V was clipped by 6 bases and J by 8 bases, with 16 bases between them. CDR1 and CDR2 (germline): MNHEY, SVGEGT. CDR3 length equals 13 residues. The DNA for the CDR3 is TGTGCCAGCAGCCAGACTCTCGGGAGGGGCTACACCTTC. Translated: CASSQTLGRGYTF.

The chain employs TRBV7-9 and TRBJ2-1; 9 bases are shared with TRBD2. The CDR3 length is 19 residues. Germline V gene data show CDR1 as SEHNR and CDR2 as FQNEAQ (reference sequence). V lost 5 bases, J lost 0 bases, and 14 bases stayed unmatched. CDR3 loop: CASSPRGGGALSSYNEQFF. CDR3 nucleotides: TGTGCCAGCAGCCCCCGTGGCGGGGGGGCCCTGAGCTCCTACAATGAGCAGTTCTTC.

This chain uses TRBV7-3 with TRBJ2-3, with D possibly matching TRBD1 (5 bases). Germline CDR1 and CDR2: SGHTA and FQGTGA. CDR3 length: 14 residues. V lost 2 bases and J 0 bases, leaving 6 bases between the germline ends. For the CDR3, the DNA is TGTGCCAGCAGCTTAGGGGCAAGCACAGATACGCAGTATTTT. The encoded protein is CASSLGASTDTQYF.

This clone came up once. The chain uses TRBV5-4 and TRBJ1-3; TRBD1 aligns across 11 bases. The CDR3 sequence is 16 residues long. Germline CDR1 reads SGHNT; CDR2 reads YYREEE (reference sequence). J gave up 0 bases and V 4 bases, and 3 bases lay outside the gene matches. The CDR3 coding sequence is TGTGCCAGCAGCCTAGGACAGGGGGCCTCTGGAAACACCATATATTTT. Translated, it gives CASSLGQGASGNTIYF.

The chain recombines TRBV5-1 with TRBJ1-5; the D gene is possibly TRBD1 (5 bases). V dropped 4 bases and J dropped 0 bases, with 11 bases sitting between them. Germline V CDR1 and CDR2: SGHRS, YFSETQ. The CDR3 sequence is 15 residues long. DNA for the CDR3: TGCGCCAGCAGCCCAACAGGCCATAGCAATCAGCCCCAGCATTTT. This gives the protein CASSPTGHSNQPQHF.

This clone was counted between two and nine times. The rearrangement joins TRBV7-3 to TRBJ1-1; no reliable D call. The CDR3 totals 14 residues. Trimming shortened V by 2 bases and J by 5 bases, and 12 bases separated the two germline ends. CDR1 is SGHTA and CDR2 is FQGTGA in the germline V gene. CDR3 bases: TGTGCCAGCAGCTTAGATCTAGGAGTAACTGAAGCTTTCTTT. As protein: CASSLDLGVTEAFF.

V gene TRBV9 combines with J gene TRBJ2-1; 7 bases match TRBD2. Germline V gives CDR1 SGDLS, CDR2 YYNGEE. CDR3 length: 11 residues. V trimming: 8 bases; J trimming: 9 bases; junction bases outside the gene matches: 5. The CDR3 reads CASKSGTEQFF. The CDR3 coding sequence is TGTGCCAGTAAGAGCGGGACTGAGCAGTTCTTC.

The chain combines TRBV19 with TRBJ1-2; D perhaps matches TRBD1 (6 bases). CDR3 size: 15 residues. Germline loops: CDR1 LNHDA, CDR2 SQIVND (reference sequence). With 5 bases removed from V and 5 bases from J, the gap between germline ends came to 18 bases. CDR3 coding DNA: TGTGCCAGTAGTTTTAACACAGGGAGTATTTATGGCTACACCTTC. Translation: CASSFNTGSIYGYTF.

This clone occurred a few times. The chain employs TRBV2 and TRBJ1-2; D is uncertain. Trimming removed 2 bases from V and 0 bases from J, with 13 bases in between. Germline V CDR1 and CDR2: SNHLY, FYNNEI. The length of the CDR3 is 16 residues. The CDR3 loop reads CASSEYGRGTNYGYTF. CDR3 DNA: TGTGCCAGCAGTGAATACGGCAGAGGTACTAACTATGGCTACACCTTC. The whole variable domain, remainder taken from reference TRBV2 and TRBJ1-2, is EPEVTQTPSHQVTQMGQEVILRCVPISNHLYFYWYRQILGQKVEFLVSFYNNEISEKSEIFDDQFSVERPDGSNFTLKIRSTKLEDSAMYFCASSEYGRGTNYGYTFGSGTRLTVV.

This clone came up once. The CDR3 bases are TGCGCCAGCAGGAAGACTGGCACCGGGGCCAACGTCCTGACTTTC. Encoded protein: CASRKTGTGANVLTF. The V call is TRBV5-1, the J call TRBJ2-6; D is unclear. This CDR3 contains 15 residues. Germline CDR1 and CDR2: SGHRS and YFSETQ. The ends were cut back, 5 bases at V and 4 bases at J, with 13 bases in the middle.

The CDR3 DNA is TGTGCCTATTCAGGGGGCCGTGGCTACACCTTC. Protein sequence: CAYSGGRGYTF. The chain uses TRBV10-3 and TRBJ1-2; TRBD1 matches 8 bases. The germline CDR1 and CDR2 sequences are ENHRY and SYGVKD. The CDR3 spans 11 residues. The junction had 6 bases not matched to a gene; V was cut back by 11 bases and J by 7 bases.

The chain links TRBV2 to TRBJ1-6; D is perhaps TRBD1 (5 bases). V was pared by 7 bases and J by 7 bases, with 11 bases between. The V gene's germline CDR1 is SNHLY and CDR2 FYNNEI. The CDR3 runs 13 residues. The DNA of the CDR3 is TGTGCCAGCACCGGGACTACCAATTCACCCCTCCACTTT. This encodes CASTGTTNSPLHF.

The CDR3 spells CASSLLETMNTEAFF. The CDR3 DNA is TGTGCCAGCAGCTTACTAGAGACGATGAACACTGAAGCTTTCTTT. The genes are TRBV5-6 and TRBJ1-1; no firm D call. CDR3 length: 15 residues. CDR1 SGHDT and CDR2 YYEEEE come from the germline V gene. V gave up 2 bases and J gave up 0 bases, with 11 bases separating them.

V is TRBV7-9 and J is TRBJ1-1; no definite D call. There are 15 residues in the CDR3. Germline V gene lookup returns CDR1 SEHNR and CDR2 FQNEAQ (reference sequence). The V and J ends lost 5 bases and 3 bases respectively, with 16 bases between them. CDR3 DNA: TGTGCCAGCAGCCTCTCCCTCGGTCGGGACACTGAAGCTTTCTTT. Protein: CASSLSLGRDTEAFF. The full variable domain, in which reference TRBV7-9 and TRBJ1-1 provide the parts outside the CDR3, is DTGVSQNPRHKITKRGQNVTFRCDPISEHNRLYWYRQTLGQGPEFLTYFQNEAQLEKSRLLSDRFSAERPKGSFSTLEIQRTEQGDSAMYLCASSLSLGRDTEAFFGQGTRLTVV.

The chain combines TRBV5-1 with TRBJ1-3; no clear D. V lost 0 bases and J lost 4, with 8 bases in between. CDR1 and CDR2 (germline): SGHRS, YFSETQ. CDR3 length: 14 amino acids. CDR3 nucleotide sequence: TGCGCCAGCAGCTTGGACCCGGTCGGAAACACCATATATTTT. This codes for CASSLDPVGNTIYF.

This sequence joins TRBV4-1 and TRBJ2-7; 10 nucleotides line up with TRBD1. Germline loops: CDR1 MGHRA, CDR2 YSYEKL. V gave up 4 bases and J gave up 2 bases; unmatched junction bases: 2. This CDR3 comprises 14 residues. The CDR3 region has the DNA TGCGCCAGCAGCCTCGGGACAGGGGCCTACGAGCAGTACTTC. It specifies CASSLGTGAYEQYF.

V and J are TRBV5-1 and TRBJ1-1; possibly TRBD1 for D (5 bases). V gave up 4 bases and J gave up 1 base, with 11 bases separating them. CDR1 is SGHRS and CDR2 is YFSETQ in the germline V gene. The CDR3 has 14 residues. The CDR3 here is CASSLGPRNTEAFF. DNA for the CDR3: TGCGCCAGCAGCCTGGGACCTAGGAACACTGAAGCTTTCTTT.

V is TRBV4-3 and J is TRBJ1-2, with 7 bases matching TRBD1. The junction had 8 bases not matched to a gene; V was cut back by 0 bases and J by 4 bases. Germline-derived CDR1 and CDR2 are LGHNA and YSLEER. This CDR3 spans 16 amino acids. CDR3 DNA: TGCGCCAGCAGCCAAGAAGGGGGCAGGGGTAGCTATGGCTACACCTTC. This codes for CASSQEGGRGSYGYTF.

DNA for the CDR3: TGTGCCAGCAGAGTACAGGGCTCACAAGAGACCCAGTACTTC. It translates to CASRVQGSQETQYF. J is TRBJ2-5 and V is TRBV2; TRBD1 is a possible D gene (6 bases). CDR3 length: 14 amino acids. CDR1 SNHLY and CDR2 FYNNEI come from the germline V gene. V was clipped by 6 bases and J by 2 bases, with 13 bases between them.

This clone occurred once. The CDR3 DNA is TGTGCCAGCAGCTTAAGCTGGGGCTACACCTTC. Encoded protein: CASSLSWGYTF. The rearrangement links TRBV7-2 to TRBJ1-2; D gene uncertain. The V gene's germline CDR1 is SGHTA and CDR2 FQGNSA. CDR3 length: 11 residues. V was clipped by 2 bases and J by 8 bases, with 6 bases between them.

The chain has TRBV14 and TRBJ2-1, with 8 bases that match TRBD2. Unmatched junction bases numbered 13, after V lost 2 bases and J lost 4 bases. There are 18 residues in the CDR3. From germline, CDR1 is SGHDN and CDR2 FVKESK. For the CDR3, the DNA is TGTGCCAGCAGCCAAAGGCTAGCGGGTCCCCCCTTTTACAATGAGCAGTTCTTC. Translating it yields CASSQRLAGPPFYNEQFF. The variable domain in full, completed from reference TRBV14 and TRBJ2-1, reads EAGVTQFPSHSVIEKGQTVTLRCDPISGHDNLYWYRRVMGKEIKFLLHFVKESKQDESGMPNNRFLAERTGGTYSTLKVQPAELEDSGVYFCASSQRLAGPPFYNEQFFGPGTRLTVL.

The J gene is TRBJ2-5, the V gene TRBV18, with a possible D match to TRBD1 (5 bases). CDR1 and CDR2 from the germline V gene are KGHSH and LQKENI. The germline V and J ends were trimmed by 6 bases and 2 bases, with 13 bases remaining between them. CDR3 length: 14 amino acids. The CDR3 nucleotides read TGTGCCAGCTCGAAGGGCCAGGGTCAAGAGACCCAGTACTTC. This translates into CASSKGQGQETQYF.

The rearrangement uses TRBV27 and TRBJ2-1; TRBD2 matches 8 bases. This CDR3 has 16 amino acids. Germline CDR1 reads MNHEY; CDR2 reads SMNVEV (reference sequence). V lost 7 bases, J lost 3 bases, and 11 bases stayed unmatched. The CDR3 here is CASTFWGAGDYNEQFF. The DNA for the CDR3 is TGTGCCAGCACCTTCTGGGGAGCGGGGGACTACAATGAGCAGTTCTTC.

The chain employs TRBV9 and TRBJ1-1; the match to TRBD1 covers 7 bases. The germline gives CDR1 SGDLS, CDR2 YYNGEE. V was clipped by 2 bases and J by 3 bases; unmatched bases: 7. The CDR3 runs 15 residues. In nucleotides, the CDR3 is TGTGCCAGCAGCGTCATCCCTCAGGGGGACACTGAAGCTTTCTTT. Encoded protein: CASSVIPQGDTEAFF.

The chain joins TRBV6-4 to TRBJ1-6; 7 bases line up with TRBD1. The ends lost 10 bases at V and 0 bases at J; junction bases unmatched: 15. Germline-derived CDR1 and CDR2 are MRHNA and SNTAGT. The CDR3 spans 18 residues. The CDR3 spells CATCRGTDNNSYNSPLHF. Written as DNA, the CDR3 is TGTGCCACCTGCAGGGGGACAGATAATAACTCCTATAATTCACCCCTCCACTTT.